This T cell receptor beta chain stems from a study of regulatory T cells in long-lasting Graves disease. Overall study: Antithyroid drug use was under 3 months in newly diagnosed Graves' patients.

TCR beta libraries were built with iRepertoire HTBI primers and Arm-PCR of CDR3 regions. TCRdb processed the multiplex PCR reads anew with MiXCR; each CDR3 protein has one entry. The table records a few hundred thousand distinct CDR3 sequences, 15% of them present only once. This clonotype was detected ten times or more. Time point here: newly diagnosed GD, antithyroid drugs for less than 3 months. Extracted PBMC RNA gave rise to the TCR library. Tubes containing EDTA received about 9.7 milliliters of drawn peripheral blood. The same data also contributed to another study, on T cells in Graves' hyperthyroidism and ophthalmopathy. According to that study: Disease duration under 2 months; hyperthyroidism patients were aged 18 to 65.

This clonotype was obtained from a woman aged 40 to 50 with Graves disease. Sequences were derived from peripheral blood mononuclear cells (PBMCs), sampled at new diagnosis, from a patient treated with antithyroid drugs.

CDR3 loop: CASSWGQGDSPLHF. The CDR3 DNA is TGTGCCAGCAGCTGGGGACAGGGCGATTCACCCCTCCACTTT. V and J are TRBV5-5 and TRBJ1-6; TRBD1 agrees at 9 bases. The CDR3 sequence is 14 residues long. The junction had 3 bases not matched to a gene; V was cut back by 3 bases and J by 8 bases. Germline V gene sequence: CDR1 SGHKS, CDR2 YYEKEE (reference sequence).